One sample yielded the 26 T cell receptor beta chains listed below, sequenced in a study of T cell responses to AZD1222 COVID-19 vaccine. The repertoire was sequenced with immunoSEQ multiplex PCR; TCRdb's copy has only in-frame clones and lacks some. The sample yields more than 140,000 clones, around 91% seen once. The starting material was peripheral blood, obtained on day 0 of AZD1222 vaccination. These receptor sequences come from an adult in good health.

This rearrangement joins TRBV27 to TRBJ1-2; TRBD1 is a possible D gene (5 bases). CDR1 and CDR2 (germline): MNHEY, SMNVEV (reference sequence). The germline V and J ends were trimmed by 7 bases and 4 bases, with 16 bases remaining between them. CDR3 length equals 14 residues. The CDR3 coding sequence is TGTGCCAGCATCCGGGACTCCCTCCCCTATGGCTACACCTTC. Translation: CASIRDSLPYGYTF.

The CDR3 DNA follows: TGTGCCAGCAGCACCCGGACTAGCGGGAGGGCTTCCTACTACAATGAGCAGTTCTTC. Protein product: CASSTRTSGRASYYNEQFF. The V gene is TRBV21-1, the J gene TRBJ2-1; the listed D gene, TRBD2, was not tested against the DNA. TRBV21-1 is a pseudogene. The CDR3 is 19 amino acids.

This CDR3 is CASSSNRGGLQETQYF. The DNA of the CDR3 is TGTGCCAGCTCATCTAACAGGGGGGGGCTCCAAGAGACCCAGTACTTC. The chain combines TRBV18 with TRBJ2-5; D may be TRBD1 (8 bases). V dropped 5 bases and J dropped 1 base, with 17 bases sitting between them. Germline V gives CDR1 KGHSH, CDR2 LQKENI. The CDR3 is 16 amino acids.

The J gene is TRBJ1-6, the V gene TRBV6-5; possibly TRBD1 for D (5 bases). Trimming removed 0 bases from V and 7 bases from J, with 10 bases in between. This CDR3 is 15 amino acids long. Germline CDR1 MNHEY, CDR2 SVGAGI. DNA of the CDR3: TGTGCCAGCAGTTACTCTGGGGCGAGCAATTCACCCCTCCACTTT. It yields the protein CASSYSGASNSPLHF.

CDR3 bases: TGTGCCAGCAGTTACAGGGGGACTAGCGACTACGAGCAGTACTTC. It yields the protein CASSYRGTSDYEQYF. V gene TRBV6-5 combines with J gene TRBJ2-7, with 10 bases that match TRBD2. V shed 2 bases and J 3 bases; nucleotides not matched to a gene: 4. The CDR3 totals 15 residues. Germline CDR1 is MNHEY and CDR2 is SVGAGI.

V and J are TRBV10-2 and TRBJ2-4; tentatively, D is TRBD2 (5 bases). Germline CDR1 WSHSY, CDR2 SAAADI. There are 14 residues in the CDR3. Deletions cut 6 bases from V and 8 bases from J, with 17 bases between. CDR3 coding DNA: TGCGCCAGCAGGACTTACTCCGGAGGAGACATTCAGTACTTC. This encodes CASRTYSGGDIQYF.

This clone was observed a single time. The V call is TRBV21-1, the J call TRBJ1-1; the table gives TRBD1 as D, unverified against the DNA. TRBV21-1 is described as a pseudogene. The CDR3 consists of 24 residues. Here the CDR3 reads CASSNFILGQGVGDTPGGNTEAFF. CDR3 in DNA: TGTGCCAGCAGCAACTTTATCCTTGGTCAGGGGGTAGGGGACACCCCTGGAGGGAACACTGAAGCTTTCTTT.

The J gene is TRBJ2-5, the V gene TRBV4-3; 12 bases align to TRBD2. Germline trimming cut 1 base from V and 5 bases from J; bases unmatched to any gene: 5. In germline, CDR1 is LGHNA, CDR2 YSLEER. CDR3 length: 16 residues. The CDR3 region has the DNA TGCGCCAGCAGCCAAGGACTAGCGGGAGCGGGTGAGACCCAGTACTTC. This sequence encodes CASSQGLAGAGETQYF.

The chain joins TRBV6-5 to TRBJ2-7; TRBD1 matches at 9 bases. This CDR3 is 12 amino acids long. The junction had 7 bases not matched to a gene; V was cut back by 4 bases and J by 12 bases. The germline V gene has CDR1 MNHEY and CDR2 SVGAGI. CDR3 in amino acids: CASSSYRGRLYF. DNA of the CDR3: TGTGCCAGCAGTTCGTACAGGGGGCGCCTGTACTTC.

This clone is labeled as medium-sized. This chain connects TRBV19 to TRBJ2-2, with D possibly being TRBD1 or TRBD2 (5 bases each). V dropped 0 bases and J dropped 4 bases, with 12 bases sitting between them. The CDR3 runs 16 residues. The germline V gene encodes CDR1 LNHDA and CDR2 SQIVND (reference sequence). CDR3 DNA sequence: TGTGCCAGTAGTATAGATCACGGGGCAGCCACCGGGGAGCTGTTTTTT. Translating it yields CASSIDHGAATGELFF.

This chain connects TRBV28 to TRBJ1-6; D uncertain. Trimming left V 7 bases short and J 8 bases short, with 12 bases between. Germline assignment: CDR1 MDHEN and CDR2 SYDVKM. This CDR3 spans 13 amino acids. The CDR3 here is CASTLASHSPLHF. Written as DNA, the CDR3 is TGTGCCAGCACTCTCGCTTCACATTCACCCCTCCACTTT.

The chain links TRBV10-3 to TRBJ2-5; possibly TRBD1 or TRBD2 for D (5 bases each). The CDR3 is 15 amino acids. Germline loops: CDR1 ENHRY, CDR2 SYGVKD. V was cut by 6 bases and J by 0 bases, with 14 bases left in between. The DNA of the CDR3 is TGTGCCATCAGCCAAGGGACCTTATACCAAGAGACCCAGTACTTC. Encoded protein: CAISQGTLYQETQYF.

The rearrangement links TRBV3-1 (or the pseudogene TRBV3-2) to TRBJ2-1, with unresolved D. V lost 6 bases and J lost 7, with 13 bases in between. Germline-derived CDR1 and CDR2 are LGHDT and YNNKEL (reference sequence). CDR3 length equals 13 residues. The CDR3 nucleotides are TGTGCCAGCAGTTTCGACTTAGGGAATGAGCAGTTCTTC. Protein product: CASSFDLGNEQFF.

V gene TRBV9 combines with J gene TRBJ2-3; D gene uncertain. V lost 2 bases and J 5 bases, leaving 9 bases between the germline ends. The CDR3 covers 13 residues. Germline V gene sequence: CDR1 SGDLS, CDR2 YYNGEE. CDR3 loop: CASSVSWGDTQYF. The CDR3 nucleotides read TGTGCCAGCAGCGTGAGCTGGGGAGATACGCAGTATTTT.

The J gene is TRBJ1-1, the V gene TRBV12-5; the D is unclear. Trimming removed 5 bases from V and 2 bases from J, with 9 bases in between. The CDR3 has 13 amino acids. CDR1 and CDR2 from the germline V gene are LGHNT and FRNRAP. The CDR3 DNA sequence: TGTGCTAGTGGTGCAGCTTACAACACTGAAGCTTTCTTT. This codes for CASGAAYNTEAFF. Using reference TRBV12-5 and TRBJ1-1 for the parts outside the CDR3, the full variable domain is DARVTQTPRHKVTEMGQEVTMRCQPILGHNTVFWYRQTMMQGLELLAYFRNRAPLDDSGMPKDRFSAEMPDATLATLKIQPSEPRDSAVYFCASGAAYNTEAFFGQGTRLTVV.

This chain links TRBV7-2 with TRBJ2-1; D possibly uses TRBD1 or TRBD2 (6 bases each). Per germline, CDR1 SGHTA and CDR2 FQGNSA. CDR3 length: 14 residues. V lost 1 base and J 8 bases, leaving 12 bases between the germline ends. The CDR3 region is CASSLGGGPYEQFF. In DNA form, the CDR3 reads TGTGCCAGCAGCTTAGGTGGGGGGCCCTATGAGCAGTTCTTC. Full variable domain (missing parts from reference TRBV7-2 and TRBJ2-1): GAGVSQSPSNKVTEKGKDVELRCDPISGHTALYWYRQSLGQGLEFLIYFQGNSAPDKSGLPSDRFSAERTGGSVSTLTIQRTQQEDSAVYLCASSLGGGPYEQFFGPGTRLTVL.

The chain recombines TRBV3-1 (or the pseudogene TRBV3-2) with TRBJ2-1; D might be TRBD1 or TRBD2, each matching 6 bases. The CDR3 is 15 amino acids. The V end lost 0 bases, the J end lost 5 bases, and 11 bases lay between the germline ends. Germline CDR1 LGHDT, CDR2 YNNKEL (reference sequence). The CDR3 nucleotides are TGTGCCAGCAGCCAAGATGGTAGGGGGGACAATGAGCAGTTCTTC. It codes for CASSQDGRGDNEQFF.

The sample holds a few counts of this clone. This sequence joins TRBV3-1 (or the pseudogene TRBV3-2) and TRBJ2-3; D gene uncertain. V lost 3 bases and J lost 9, with 19 bases in between. CDR1 LGHDT and CDR2 YNNKEL come from the germline V gene (reference sequence). The CDR3 is 15 amino acids. CDR3 in DNA: TGTGCCAGCAGCCAGGCTTTTACCACGTTTGGCACGCAGTATTTT. Translating gives CASSQAFTTFGTQYF.

DNA for the CDR3: TGTGCCAGCTCACCACTAGCGGGAGAAAACAATGAGCAGTTCTTC. It translates to CASSPLAGENNEQFF. This rearrangement joins TRBV18 to TRBJ2-1; 9 bases line up with TRBD2. Unmatched junction bases numbered 3, after V lost 1 base and J lost 5 bases. CDR3 size: 15 residues. Germline lookup yields CDR1 KGHSH and CDR2 LQKENI.

V and J are TRBV29-1 and TRBJ1-1, with D possibly TRBD1 on 6 matching bases. Looked up from germline, CDR1 is SQVTM and CDR2 is ANQGSEA. Trimming removed 5 bases at V and 1 base at J, with 14 bases between. The CDR3 is 14 amino acids. CDR3 in DNA: TGCAGCGTTCCTAAGACAGGACCGAACACTGAAGCTTTCTTT. Translated, it gives CSVPKTGPNTEAFF.

The chain recombines TRBV7-6 with TRBJ2-3, with no clear D. Trimming took off 1 base at V and 4 bases at J, with 12 bases between the two ends. Germline CDR1 and CDR2: SGHVS and FNYEAQ. This CDR3 spans 15 amino acids. CDR3 nucleotides: TGTGCCAGCAGCTTAGAAGTTAATGTGGCAGATACGCAGTATTTT. It codes for CASSLEVNVADTQYF. Full variable domain (remainder filled in from reference TRBV7-6 and TRBJ2-3): GAGVSQSPRYKVTKRGQDVALRCDPISGHVSLYWYRQALGQGPEFLTYFNYEAQQDKSGLPNDRFSAERPEGSISTLTIQRTEQRDSAMYRCASSLEVNVADTQYFGPGTRLTVL.

The genes are TRBV4-3 and TRBJ1-1, with TRBD1 as a possible D gene (5 bases). The CDR3 has 15 amino acids. Germline lookup yields CDR1 LGHNA and CDR2 YSLEER. Trimming took off 1 base at V and 1 base at J, with 10 bases between the two ends. The CDR3 DNA follows: TGCGCCAGCAGCCAAGGTATAACAGGGAACACTGAAGCTTTCTTT. It translates to CASSQGITGNTEAFF.

V and J are TRBV7-3 and TRBJ2-3; a possible D gene is TRBD1 (6 bases). The CDR3 totals 15 residues. Germline V lookup: CDR1 SGHTA, CDR2 FQGTGA. V was shortened by 0 bases and J by 5 bases, with 12 bases between the two germline ends. DNA of the CDR3: TGTGCCAGCAGCTTAACGTCAGGGGCCGAAGATACGCAGTATTTT. This encodes CASSLTSGAEDTQYF.

The CDR3, as DNA: TGTGCCAGCAGTATACAACAGGGCAGGCTGTTTTTT. Residues: CASSIQQGRLFF. This chain uses TRBV28 with TRBJ1-4, with a weak D call TRBD1 (6 bases). This CDR3 contains 12 residues. Germline values: CDR1 MDHEN, CDR2 SYDVKM. V was pared by 5 bases and J by 14 bases, with 15 bases between.

V and J are TRBV10-3 and TRBJ2-7; 13 bases align to TRBD2. The CDR3 consists of 14 residues. Trimming removed 7 bases from V and 5 bases from J; junction bases left unmatched: 5. From germline, CDR1 is ENHRY and CDR2 SYGVKD. CDR3 in DNA: TGTGCCATCAAGGGGACTAGCGGGACCCACGAGCAGTACTTC. It codes for CAIKGTSGTHEQYF.

V and J are TRBV3-1 (or the pseudogene TRBV3-2) and TRBJ1-3; 8 nucleotides agree with TRBD1. From germline, CDR1 is LGHDT and CDR2 YNNKEL (reference sequence). Trimming at V came to 4 bases and at J to 4 bases, leaving 3 bases not matched to a gene. There are 14 residues in the CDR3. The CDR3 DNA is TGTGCCAGCAGCCGACAGGGGCCGGGAAACACCATATATTTT. It is translated as CASSRQGPGNTIYF.